This T cell receptor beta chain originates from a study of blood T cell repertoires in COVID-19. Overall study context: In each case, the material was cDNA or gDNA derived from T cells, B-cell-depleted T cells, or PBMCs.

V dropped 8 bases and J dropped 10; count of bases not matched to a gene: 22. Germline values: CDR1 SNHLY, CDR2 FYNNEI. The CDR3 extends over 17 amino acids. Some clones are missing from TCRdb's copy, which holds only in-frame ones; the method was immunoSEQ multiplex PCR. This table has approximately 120,000 clones, about 81% appearing once. Source material: peripheral blood. This TCR came from a woman between 45 and 65 years old with acute or convalescent COVID-19. The rearrangement uses TRBV2 and TRBJ1-4, with 7 bases identical to TRBD1. Written as DNA, the CDR3 is TGTGCCAGCGGCTCCCGGGACACAGGGGTACACGGCGGAAAACTGTTTTTT. It translates to CASGSRDTGVHGGKLFF.